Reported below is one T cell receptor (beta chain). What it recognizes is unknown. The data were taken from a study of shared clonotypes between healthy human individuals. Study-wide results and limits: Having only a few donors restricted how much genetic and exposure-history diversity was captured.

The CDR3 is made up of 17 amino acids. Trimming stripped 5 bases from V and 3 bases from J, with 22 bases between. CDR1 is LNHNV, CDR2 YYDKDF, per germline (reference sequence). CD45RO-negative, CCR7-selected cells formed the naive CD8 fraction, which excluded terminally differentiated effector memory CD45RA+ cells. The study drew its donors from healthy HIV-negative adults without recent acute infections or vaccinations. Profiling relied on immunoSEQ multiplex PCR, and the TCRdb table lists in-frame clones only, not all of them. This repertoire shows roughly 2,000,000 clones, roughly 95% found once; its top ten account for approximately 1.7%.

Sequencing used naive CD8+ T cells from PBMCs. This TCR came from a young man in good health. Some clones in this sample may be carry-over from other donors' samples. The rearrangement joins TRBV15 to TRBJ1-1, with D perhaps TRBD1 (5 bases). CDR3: CATSSLPQGAWDTEAFF. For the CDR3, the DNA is TGTGCCACCAGCTCGCTCCCTCAGGGCGCTTGGGACACTGAAGCTTTCTTT. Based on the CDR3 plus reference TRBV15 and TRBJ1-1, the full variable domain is DAMVIQNPRYQVTQFGKPVTLSCSQTLNHNVMYWYQQKSSQAPKLLFHYYDKDFNNEADTPDNFQSRRPNTSFCFLDIRSPGLGDTAMYLCATSSLPQGAWDTEAFFGQGTRLTVV.